The next 9 T cell receptor beta chains were all read from a single sample in a study of T-cell memory formation after mild COVID-19. MiXCR, applied by TCRdb to the 5' RACE reads, yields one record per CDR3 protein. In the table there are approximately 100,000 distinct CDR3 sequences, roughly 12% of which are singletons. Sequencing was carried out using PBMCs or a T cell subset sorted from them (not recorded which). These receptors were obtained from an adult woman who had mild COVID-19 (a few samples of this study predate the infection). Cell type and time point are not known.

This clonotype was observed a few times. The CDR3 coding sequence is TGTGCCAGCAGTAGTTGGAGTGAGCAGTTCTTC. This codes for CASSSWSEQFF. The chain is built from TRBV2 and TRBJ2-1; no definite D call. The CDR3 consists of 11 residues. Germline loops: CDR1 SNHLY, CDR2 FYNNEI. V was trimmed by 5 bases and J by 9 bases, leaving 8 bases between them.

This clonotype was recorded a few times. The gene calls are TRBV4-1 and TRBJ1-6; the match to TRBD1 covers 8 bases. V lost 4 bases, J lost 4 bases, and 6 bases stayed unmatched. CDR1 and CDR2 (germline): MGHRA, YSYEKL. The CDR3 has 16 residues. As DNA, the CDR3 is TGCGCCAGCAGCCTTCCAGGGGGCGATTATAATTCACCCCTCCACTTT. Protein product: CASSLPGGDYNSPLHF.

The sample holds a few counts of this clonotype. The chain couples TRBV7-9 to TRBJ1-6; D uncertain. CDR3 length: 15 amino acids. Germline CDR1 is SEHNR and CDR2 is FQNEAQ (reference sequence). V was shortened by 4 bases and J by 6 bases, with 13 bases between the two germline ends. The CDR3 DNA reads as TGTGCCAGCAGCTCTTCGGATAGGGTTAATTCACCCCTCCACTTT. It is translated as CASSSSDRVNSPLHF.

This clonotype was picked up a small number of times. CDR3: CASRGGQRRNTGELFF. CDR3 in DNA: TGTGCCAGCAGGGGGGGACAGCGCCGAAACACCGGGGAGCTGTTTTTT. This chain connects TRBV2 to TRBJ2-2; weak D call: TRBD1 (7 bases). Germline V lookup: CDR1 SNHLY, CDR2 FYNNEI. The CDR3 covers 16 residues. V was trimmed by 6 bases and J by 2 bases, leaving 16 bases between them.

The table lists this clonotype with a few counts. The chain combines TRBV2 with TRBJ2-4; D not certain. The germline V gene encodes CDR1 SNHLY and CDR2 FYNNEI. The V and J ends lost 2 bases and 0 bases respectively, with 11 bases between them. This CDR3 region has 16 residues. The CDR3 loop reads CASSEKADVAKNIQYF. In nucleotides, the CDR3 is TGTGCCAGCAGTGAAAAGGCAGATGTAGCCAAAAACATTCAGTACTTC. Based on the CDR3 plus reference TRBV2 and TRBJ2-4, the full variable domain is EPEVTQTPSHQVTQMGQEVILRCVPISNHLYFYWYRQILGQKVEFLVSFYNNEISEKSEIFDDQFSVERPDGSNFTLKIRSTKLEDSAMYFCASSEKADVAKNIQYFGAGTRLSVL.

The gene calls are TRBV4-1 and TRBJ1-1; D remains ambiguous. The CDR3 has 13 residues. The germline CDR1 and CDR2 sequences are MGHRA and YSYEKL. V was shortened by 0 bases and J by 6 bases, with 8 bases between the two germline ends. The CDR3 DNA is TGCGCCAGCAGCCAAGATTGGTCCTCTGAAGCTTTCTTT. This encodes CASSQDWSSEAFF.

The gene calls are TRBV7-2 and TRBJ2-3; possibly TRBD1 for D (6 bases). This CDR3 contains 13 residues. Trimming left V 3 bases short and J 3 bases short, with 7 bases between. Germline CDR1 reads SGHTA; CDR2 reads FQGNSA. CDR3 nucleotides: TGTGCCAGCAGCTTCAGGGGAACAGATACGCAGTATTTT. Protein: CASSFRGTDTQYF.

This clonotype occurred a few times. V usage is TRBV5-1 and J usage is TRBJ2-5; TRBD1 might be the D (6 bases). Between the trimmed V and J ends, which lost 2 bases and 2 bases, there was a span of 22 bases. CDR1 is SGHRS, CDR2 YFSETQ, per germline. This CDR3 contains 18 residues. The CDR3: CASSLVGRGQARQETQYF. The CDR3 region has the DNA TGCGCCAGCAGCTTAGTCGGTCGGGGACAAGCCCGTCAAGAGACCCAGTACTTC.

The rearrangement uses TRBV9 and TRBJ2-2, with D hard to call. Germline V CDR1 and CDR2: SGDLS, YYNGEE. The CDR3 is 13 amino acids. V lost 4 bases and J 11 bases, leaving 15 bases between the germline ends. CDR3: CASSSGPWSELFF. As DNA, the CDR3 is TGTGCCAGCAGCTCAGGACCCTGGTCTGAGCTGTTTTTT.